The rows below give T cell receptor beta chains drawn from one sample of a study of blood T cell repertoires in COVID-19. TCRdb keeps only in-frame clones here, not all; method: immunoSEQ multiplex PCR. The table records some 210,000 clones, around 91% of them present only once. The sequencing sample was made of peripheral blood. These receptors were collected from a woman aged 40 to 50 with acute or convalescent COVID-19. Each CDR3 is given with its conserved first and last residue. Fields, in order: J gene, V gene, CDR3 protein.

TRBJ2-3 TRBV6-5 CASSPLATTDTQYF
TRBJ1-1 TRBV5-4 CASSLEGVMNTEAFF
TRBJ2-3 TRBV10-3 CAISADGTSILGDTQYF
TRBJ1-1 TRBV9 CASRTGWENTEAFF
TRBJ2-3 TRBV11-2 CASSFRRGLTTDTQYF
TRBJ2-3 TRBV27 CASRLSSGGTDTQYF
TRBJ2-3 TRBV3-1/TRBV3-2 CASSQAYGGPLTDTQYF
TRBJ1-5 TRBV19 CASSRNLGGNDQPQHF
TRBJ1-1 TRBV5-4 CASSWGKTGGTEAFF
TRBJ2-3 TRBV30 CAWSPKGAGGTDTQYF
TRBJ1-2 TRBV5-1 CASSDRVEGYGYTF
TRBJ1-1 TRBV7-9 CASSFFEMANTEAFF
TRBJ2-3 TRBV5-5 CASSHLGGGALDTQYF
TRBJ2-3 TRBV24-1 CATSVDGGGTDTQYF
TRBJ1-6 TRBV7-6 CASSQWQGSYNSPLHF
TRBJ1-1 TRBV12-5 CARGVQGLNTEAFF
TRBJ2-5 TRBV27 CASSFSTAAETQYF